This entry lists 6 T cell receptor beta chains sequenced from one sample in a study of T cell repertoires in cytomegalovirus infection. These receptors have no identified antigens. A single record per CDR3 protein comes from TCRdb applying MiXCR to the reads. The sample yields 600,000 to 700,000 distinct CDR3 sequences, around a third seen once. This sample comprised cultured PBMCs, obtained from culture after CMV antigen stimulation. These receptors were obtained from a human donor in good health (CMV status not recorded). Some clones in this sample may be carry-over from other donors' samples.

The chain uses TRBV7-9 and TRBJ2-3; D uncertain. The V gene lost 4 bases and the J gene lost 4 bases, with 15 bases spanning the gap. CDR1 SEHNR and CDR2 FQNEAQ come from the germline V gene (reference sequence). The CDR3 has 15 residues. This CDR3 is CASSYSSSGPDTQYF. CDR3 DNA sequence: TGTGCCAGCAGCTACAGCTCTTCGGGTCCAGATACGCAGTATTTT. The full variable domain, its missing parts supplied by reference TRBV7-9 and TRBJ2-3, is DTGVSQNPRHKITKRGQNVTFRCDPISEHNRLYWYRQTLGQGPEFLTYFQNEAQLEKSRLLSDRFSAERPKGSFSTLEIQRTEQGDSAMYLCASSYSSSGPDTQYFGPGTRLTVL.

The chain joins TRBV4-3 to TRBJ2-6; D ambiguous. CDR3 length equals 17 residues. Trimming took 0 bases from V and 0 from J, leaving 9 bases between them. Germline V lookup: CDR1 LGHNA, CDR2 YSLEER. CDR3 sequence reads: CASSQERVNSGANVLTF. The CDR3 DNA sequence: TGCGCCAGCAGCCAAGAACGGGTAAACTCTGGGGCCAACGTCCTGACTTTC.

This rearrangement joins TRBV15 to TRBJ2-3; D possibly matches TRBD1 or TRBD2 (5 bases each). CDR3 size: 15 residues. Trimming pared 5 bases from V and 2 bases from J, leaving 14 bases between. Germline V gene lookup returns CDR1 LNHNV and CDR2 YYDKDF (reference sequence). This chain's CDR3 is CATSWVWGTTDTQYF. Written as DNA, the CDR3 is TGTGCCACCAGCTGGGTTTGGGGGACCACAGATACGCAGTATTTT.

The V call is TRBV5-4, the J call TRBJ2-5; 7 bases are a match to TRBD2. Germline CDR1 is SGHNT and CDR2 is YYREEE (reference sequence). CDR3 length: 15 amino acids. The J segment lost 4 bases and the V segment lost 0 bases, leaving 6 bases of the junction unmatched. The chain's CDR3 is CASSLASGRAETQYF. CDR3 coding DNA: TGTGCCAGCAGCTTGGCTAGCGGCAGGGCAGAGACCCAGTACTTC.

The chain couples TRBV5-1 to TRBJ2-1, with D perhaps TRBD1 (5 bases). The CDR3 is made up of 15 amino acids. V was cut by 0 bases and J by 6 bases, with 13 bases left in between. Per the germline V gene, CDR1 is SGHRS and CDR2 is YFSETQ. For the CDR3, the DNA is TGCGCCAGCAGCTTGGGGACCTGGGGCGCCAATGAGCAGTTCTTC. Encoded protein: CASSLGTWGANEQFF.

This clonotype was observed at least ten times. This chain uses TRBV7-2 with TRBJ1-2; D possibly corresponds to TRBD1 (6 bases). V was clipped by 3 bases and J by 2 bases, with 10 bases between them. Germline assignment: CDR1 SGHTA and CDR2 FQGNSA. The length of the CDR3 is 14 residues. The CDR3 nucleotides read TGTGCCAGCAGCTTTGCTGGACAGAACTATGGCTACACCTTC. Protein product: CASSFAGQNYGYTF.